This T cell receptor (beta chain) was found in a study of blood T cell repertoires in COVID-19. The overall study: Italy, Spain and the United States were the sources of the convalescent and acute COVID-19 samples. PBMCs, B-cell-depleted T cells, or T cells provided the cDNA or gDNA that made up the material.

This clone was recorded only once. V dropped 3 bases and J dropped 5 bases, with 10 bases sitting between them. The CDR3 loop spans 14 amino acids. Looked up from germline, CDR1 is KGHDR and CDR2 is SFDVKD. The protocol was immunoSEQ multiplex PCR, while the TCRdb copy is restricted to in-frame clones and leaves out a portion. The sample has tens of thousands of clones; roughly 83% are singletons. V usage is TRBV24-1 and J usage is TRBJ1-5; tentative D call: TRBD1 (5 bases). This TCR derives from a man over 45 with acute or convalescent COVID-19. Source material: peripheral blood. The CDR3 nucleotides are TGTGCCACCAGTGATGGCAGGGTGGATCAGCCCCAGCATTTT. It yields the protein CATSDGRVDQPQHF.